The clone carrying this T cell receptor beta chain turned up a few times. Its antigen is still unknown. One base away lies a much larger clone, so this may be a sequencing read error. TCRdb processed the 5' RACE reads anew with MiXCR; each CDR3 protein has one entry. The sample consists of 420,000 or so distinct CDR3 sequences, approximately 17% of them appearing once. The sample belongs to a study of identical twins. Trimming left V 1 base short and J 1 base short, with 4 bases between. Per germline, CDR1 SGHDN and CDR2 FVKESK. The CDR3 is made up of 13 amino acids. General study points: Excess sharing by twins proved weaker in beta out-of-frame sequences. Clonotypes of the beta chain that were abundant in cord blood carried fewer insertions (memory repertoires showed none).

The source material was naive T cells sorted from blood. The chain is built from TRBV14 and TRBJ1-1, with no clear D. The TCR originated in a man aged 45 to 65 in good health. The CDR3 sequence is CASSQGPNTEAFF. DNA for the CDR3: TGTGCCAGCAGCCAAGGACCGAACACTGAAGCTTTCTTT. Full variable domain (remainder filled in from reference TRBV14 and TRBJ1-1): EAGVTQFPSHSVIEKGQTVTLRCDPISGHDNLYWYRRVMGKEIKFLLHFVKESKQDESGMPNNRFLAERTGGTYSTLKVQPAELEDSGVYFCASSQGPNTEAFFGQGTRLTVV.